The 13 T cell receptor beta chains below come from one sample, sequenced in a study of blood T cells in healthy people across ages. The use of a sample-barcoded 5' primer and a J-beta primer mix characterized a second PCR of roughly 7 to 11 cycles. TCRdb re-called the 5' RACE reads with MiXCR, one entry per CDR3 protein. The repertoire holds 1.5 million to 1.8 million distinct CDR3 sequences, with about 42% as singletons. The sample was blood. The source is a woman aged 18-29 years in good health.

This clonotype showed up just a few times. The CDR3 region has the DNA TGTGCCAGCAGCTTGATCCCTGTCCGAGCGGAGTACAATGAGCAGTTCTTC. This gives the protein CASSLIPVRAEYNEQFF. The rearrangement links TRBV5-6 to TRBJ2-1, with D perhaps TRBD2 (5 bases). This CDR3 has 17 residues. With 1 base removed from V and 4 bases from J, the gap between germline ends came to 18 bases. The V gene's germline CDR1 is SGHDT and CDR2 YYEEEE. The variable domain in full, with the rest retrieved from reference TRBV5-6 and TRBJ2-1, is DAGVTQSPTHLIKTRGQQVTLRCSPKSGHDTVSWYQQALGQGPQFIFQYYEEEERQRGNFPDRFSGHQFPNYSSELNVNALLLGDSALYLCASSLIPVRAEYNEQFFGPGTRLTVL.

CDR3 in amino acids: CSAKGTANTEAFF. DNA for the CDR3: TGCAGTGCTAAGGGGACCGCGAACACTGAAGCTTTCTTT. The chain recombines TRBV20-1 with TRBJ1-1; a weak D match, TRBD1 (5 bases). This CDR3 region has 13 residues. CDR1 DFQATT and CDR2 SNEGSKA come from the germline V gene (reference sequence). The germline V and J ends were trimmed by 4 bases and 1 base, with 10 bases remaining between them.

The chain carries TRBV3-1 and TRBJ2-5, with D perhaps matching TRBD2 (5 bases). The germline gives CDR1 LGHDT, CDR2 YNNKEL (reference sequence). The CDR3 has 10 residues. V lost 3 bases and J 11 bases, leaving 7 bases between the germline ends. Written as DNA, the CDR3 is TGTGCCAGCAGCCATGGGGAGCAGTACTTC. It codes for CASSHGEQYF.

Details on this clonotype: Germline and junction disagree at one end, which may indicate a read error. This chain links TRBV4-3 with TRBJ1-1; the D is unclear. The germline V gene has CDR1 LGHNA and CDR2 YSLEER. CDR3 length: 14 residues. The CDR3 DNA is TGCGCCAGCAGCCCTCGGACTGGCGACACTAAAGCTTTCTTT. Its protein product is CASSPRTGDTKAFF.

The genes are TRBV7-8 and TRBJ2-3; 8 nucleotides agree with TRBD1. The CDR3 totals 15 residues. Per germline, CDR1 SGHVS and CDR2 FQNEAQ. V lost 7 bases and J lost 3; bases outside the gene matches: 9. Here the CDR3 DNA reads TGTGCCAGCACCTTTGGGGACAGGAGAACAGATACGCAGTATTTT. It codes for CASTFGDRRTDTQYF.

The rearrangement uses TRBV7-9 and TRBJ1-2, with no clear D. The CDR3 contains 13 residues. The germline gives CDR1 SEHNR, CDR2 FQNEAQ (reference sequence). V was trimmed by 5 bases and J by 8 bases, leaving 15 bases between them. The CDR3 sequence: CASSLWVKEGYTF. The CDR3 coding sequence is TGTGCCAGCAGCCTTTGGGTTAAGGAAGGCTACACCTTC. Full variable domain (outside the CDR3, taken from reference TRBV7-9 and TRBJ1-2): DTGVSQNPRHKITKRGQNVTFRCDPISEHNRLYWYRQTLGQGPEFLTYFQNEAQLEKSRLLSDRFSAERPKGSFSTLEIQRTEQGDSAMYLCASSLWVKEGYTFGSGTRLTVV.

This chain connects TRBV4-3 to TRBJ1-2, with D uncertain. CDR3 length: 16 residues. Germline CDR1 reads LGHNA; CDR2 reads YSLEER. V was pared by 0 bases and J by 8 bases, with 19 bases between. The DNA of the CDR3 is TGCGCCAGCAGCCAAGATCTGCAATTAATCCTCTACGGCTACACCTTC. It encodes CASSQDLQLILYGYTF.

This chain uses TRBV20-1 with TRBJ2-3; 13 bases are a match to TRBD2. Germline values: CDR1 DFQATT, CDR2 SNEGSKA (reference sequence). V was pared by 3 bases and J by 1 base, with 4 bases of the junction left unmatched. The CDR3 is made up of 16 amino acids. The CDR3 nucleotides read TGCAGTGCTAGCTTCGGACTAGCGGGGGGCACAGATACGCAGTATTTT. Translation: CSASFGLAGGTDTQYF.

The CDR3 nucleotides read TGTGCCAGCCGCAAAGCGCTTTCATATCGTGGAGAGGATTGGACTGGAAGCACCATATATTTT. It is translated as CASRKALSYRGEDWTGSTIYF. J is TRBJ1-3 and V is TRBV21-1. TRBV21-1 is a documented pseudogene. The CDR3 runs to 21 residues.

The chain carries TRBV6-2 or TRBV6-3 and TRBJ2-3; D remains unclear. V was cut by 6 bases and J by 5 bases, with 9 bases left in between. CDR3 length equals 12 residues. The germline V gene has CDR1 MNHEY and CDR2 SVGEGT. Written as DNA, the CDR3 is TGTGCCAGCAGCCACCAAGGAGATACGCAGTATTTT. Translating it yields CASSHQGDTQYF.

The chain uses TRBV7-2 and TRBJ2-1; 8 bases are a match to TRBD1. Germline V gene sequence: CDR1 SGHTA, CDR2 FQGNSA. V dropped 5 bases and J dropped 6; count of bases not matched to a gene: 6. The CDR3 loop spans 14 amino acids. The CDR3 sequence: CASSPQTGVNEQFF. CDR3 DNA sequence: TGTGCCAGCAGCCCCCAGACAGGGGTCAATGAGCAGTTCTTC.

CDR3 in amino acids: CASSLAARLSYNEQFF. CDR3 DNA: TGCGCCAGCAGCTTGGCCGCGAGGCTGTCCTACAATGAGCAGTTCTTC. The gene calls are TRBV5-1 and TRBJ2-1; D not certain. Germline assignment: CDR1 SGHRS and CDR2 YFSETQ. V was clipped by 0 bases and J by 1 base, with 11 bases between them. There are 16 residues in the CDR3.

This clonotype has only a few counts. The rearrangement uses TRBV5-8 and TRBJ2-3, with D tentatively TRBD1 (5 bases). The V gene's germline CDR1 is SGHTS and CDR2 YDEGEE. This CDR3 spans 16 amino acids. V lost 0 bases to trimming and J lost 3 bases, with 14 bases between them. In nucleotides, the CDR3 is TGTGCCAGCAGCTTGGGTGTGGCAGGGAATACAGATACGCAGTATTTT. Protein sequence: CASSLGVAGNTDTQYF.